This T cell receptor beta chain came from a study of OX40 agonist ivuxolimab in advanced cancers. Study context: A mean age of roughly 62 years, range roughly 20 to 80, was recorded, and 80% to 90% were male.

General study results and limits: Compared with CD4+, CD8+ T cells on average had more expanded clones.

Assay: immunoSEQ multiplex PCR; the TCRdb copy retains only in-frame clones and omits some. Of some 50,000 clones in the sample, about four fifths are singletons; the top ten hold approximately 4.6%. Turning to this clone: As yet, its antigen is unknown.

Autoimmune disease history or systemic immunosuppression was exclusionary. Sequencing was performed on CD4+ or CD8+ T cells sorted from blood, taken in a trial of the OX40 agonist ivuxolimab. The clonotype originates from an adult with an advanced solid tumor such as melanoma, head and neck, liver or kidney cancer.

The CDR3 region has the DNA TGCGCCAGCAGCCAAGTTTTGTCCCAGGTTAATGAAAAACTGTTTTTT. Its protein product is CASSQVLSQVNEKLFF. This chain uses TRBV4-1 with TRBJ1-4; D call uncertain. V shed 1 base and J shed 4 bases, with 13 bases lying between them. CDR3 length: 16 residues. CDR1 is MGHRA, CDR2 YSYEKL, per germline.